This TCR beta chain was sequenced in a study of PD-L1 blockade in urothelial cancer. Added to each PCR by spiking were synthetic TCR analog templates. TCRdb keeps only in-frame clones here, not all; method: immunoSEQ multiplex PCR. The sample consists of about 36,000 clones, more than 75% of them appearing once. V gave up 5 bases and J gave up 10 bases; unmatched junction bases: 7. This CDR3 has 13 amino acids. Germline V CDR1 and CDR2: MNHEY, SMNVEV (reference sequence). Specified time point: peripheral blood 6 weeks after treatment start. Turning to this clone: Its target is unknown.

Study observations and caveats: Tumor-associated clones in blood expanded more at 3 weeks in durable-benefit patients.

The rearrangement joins TRBV27 to TRBJ2-1; 8 bases match TRBD2. This material consisted of PBMCs, taken around atezolizumab (anti-PD-L1) treatment. This TCR derives from a man between 35 and 55 years old with urothelial cancer. The CDR3 nucleotides are TGTGCCAGCAGTCGACTAGCGCCTAGGGAGCAGTTCTTC. Translation gives CASSRLAPREQFF.